Below, 24 T cell receptor beta chains from the same sample are listed, as sequenced in a study of T cell changes during pregnancy in multiple sclerosis (dated by TCRdb to about 2019). Library preparation was by the immunoSEQ multiplex PCR assay. The table comes from immuneACCESS by way of TCRdb, which keeps in-frame sequences with V and J called. Part of the clones is missing from these tables; in studies checked, under half for an unresolved V gene and the rest for unknown reasons. This sample is represented by approximately 120,000 clones; roughly 96% of them were singletons. Less than 0.55% of the sample lies in the top ten. Material: peripheral blood, obtained after pregnancy. The receptors were sampled from a female donor with multiple sclerosis, enrolled in a pregnancy study.

This chain uses TRBV10-3 with TRBJ1-2; 9 nucleotides line up with TRBD1. Germline CDR1 reads ENHRY; CDR2 reads SYGVKD. The V segment lost 2 bases and the J segment 1 base; nucleotides outside the gene matches: 2. This CDR3 contains 15 residues. The CDR3 protein is CAISEGGQGNYGYTF. The CDR3 bases are TGTGCCATCAGTGAGGGGGGACAGGGTAACTATGGCTACACCTTC.

This chain links TRBV11-2 with TRBJ2-2; possibly TRBD1 for D (5 bases). Germline V lookup: CDR1 SGHAT, CDR2 FQNNGV. The CDR3 extends over 13 amino acids. The V gene lost 5 bases and the J gene lost 7 bases, with 11 bases spanning the gap. Written as DNA, the CDR3 is TGTGCCAGCAGCCGTACAGGTATCGGGGAGCTGTTTTTT. Translating it yields CASSRTGIGELFF.

The chain uses TRBV6-5 and TRBJ1-1; no clear D. The CDR3 is 15 residues long. CDR1 MNHEY and CDR2 SVGAGI come from the germline V gene. V was clipped by 2 bases and J by 1 base, with 11 bases between them. DNA for the CDR3: TGTGCCAGCAGTTACGCTAGAACGGCGAACACTGAAGCTTTCTTT. Translated: CASSYARTANTEAFF.

As for this clone: A read error may account for a junction end that differs from germline. This rearrangement joins TRBV7-7 to TRBJ2-5; 9 bases map to TRBD2. Germline CDR1 and CDR2: SSHAT and FNYEAQ (reference sequence). The CDR3 totals 14 residues. The CDR3, as DNA: TGTGCTAGCAGCCGTAGCGGGAGTCAAGAGACCCAGTACTTC. Translated, it gives CASSRSGSQETQYF.

The chain couples TRBV28 to TRBJ1-2; TRBD1 matches at 7 bases. The CDR3 has 15 amino acids. V dropped 2 bases and J dropped 2; count of bases not matched to a gene: 5. In germline, CDR1 is MDHEN, CDR2 SYDVKM. The CDR3, as DNA: TGTGCCAGCAGTTTACTGGGACAGCCGAACTATGGCTACACCTTC. Its protein is CASSLLGQPNYGYTF.

The V gene is TRBV7-3, the J gene TRBJ2-5; D is uncertain. Germline V gene lookup returns CDR1 SGHTA and CDR2 FQGTGA. Trimming pared 5 bases from V and 5 bases from J, leaving 18 bases between. The CDR3 sequence is 15 residues long. CDR3 amino acids: CASSRIVGGGETQYF. CDR3 DNA sequence: TGTGCCAGCAGCCGGATAGTCGGCGGCGGTGAGACCCAGTACTTC.

V usage is TRBV5-1 and J usage is TRBJ2-7; no clear D gene. In germline, CDR1 is SGHRS, CDR2 YFSETQ. V was pared by 0 bases and J by 10 bases, with 14 bases between. CDR3 length: 13 residues. The CDR3, as DNA: TGCGCCAGCAGCTTGGGAAATCCAGATGAACAGTACTTC. Protein: CASSLGNPDEQYF.

The chain joins TRBV28 to TRBJ2-7; 12 nucleotides line up with TRBD2. Germline V gene sequence: CDR1 MDHEN, CDR2 SYDVKM. Losses at the gene ends were 5 bases for V and 1 base for J; bases not matched to a gene: 3. The CDR3 consists of 15 residues. CDR3 nucleotides: TGTGCCAGCAGTGCCCTAGCGGGAGGGTCCTACGAGCAGTACTTC. Its translation: CASSALAGGSYEQYF.

The chain uses TRBV28 and TRBJ2-1; 10 nucleotides line up with TRBD2. Trimming took 4 bases from V and 7 from J; bases not matched to a gene: 13. CDR3 size: 17 residues. The germline V gene has CDR1 MDHEN and CDR2 SYDVKM. The DNA for the CDR3 is TGTGCCAGCAGTTACCCCCTCGCAGCGGGAGGGCCGAATGAGCAGTTCTTC. It specifies CASSYPLAAGGPNEQFF.

This rearrangement joins TRBV6-1 to TRBJ2-1, with TRBD2 identical over 9 bases. Looked up from germline, CDR1 is MNHNS and CDR2 is SASEGT. The CDR3 runs 15 residues. Trimming removed 2 bases from V and 4 bases from J; junction bases left unmatched: 3. In DNA, the CDR3 is TGTGCCAGCAGTGAATTAGCGGGGGCGTACAATGAGCAGTTCTTC. Translation gives CASSELAGAYNEQFF.

This clone was picked up one time. This chain uses TRBV4-1 with TRBJ2-1; the match to TRBD2 covers 11 bases. The V gene end was trimmed by 1 base and the J gene end by 10 bases; junction bases not matched to a gene: 12. From germline, CDR1 is MGHRA and CDR2 YSYEKL. The CDR3 spans 17 residues. The CDR3 DNA reads TGCGCCAGCAGCCAAGGTCCCCGTAGCGGGAGGGCCTCGGAGCAGTTCTTC. Amino acid sequence: CASSQGPRSGRASEQFF.

This clone was observed a single time. The V gene is TRBV6-6, the J gene TRBJ2-5, with D hard to call. The V and J ends lost 5 bases and 5 bases respectively, with 6 bases between them. Germline V gene sequence: CDR1 MNHNY, CDR2 SVGAGI (reference sequence). There are 11 residues in the CDR3. The CDR3 here is CASSPEETQYF. The CDR3 bases are TGTGCCAGCAGTCCCGAGGAGACCCAGTACTTC.

This chain connects TRBV2 to TRBJ2-3, with D tentatively TRBD2 (5 bases). Germline V gene sequence: CDR1 SNHLY, CDR2 FYNNEI. The ends were cut back, 2 bases at V and 6 bases at J, with 21 bases in the middle. CDR3 size: 17 residues. CDR3 sequence (DNA): TGTGCCAGCAGTGAAAGGCTGGAGGTACGCCATGGGGATACGCAGTATTTT. This encodes CASSERLEVRHGDTQYF.

The chain has TRBV19 and TRBJ1-2; maybe TRBD1 (6 bases). V was clipped by 10 bases and J by 3 bases, with 18 bases between them. The CDR3 spans 14 residues. The germline V gene has CDR1 LNHDA and CDR2 SQIVND (reference sequence). The CDR3 here is CATSSGEGDYGYTF. In DNA, the CDR3 is TGTGCCACTTCAAGTGGGGAGGGGGACTATGGCTACACCTTC.

V gene TRBV9 combines with J gene TRBJ2-2; the match to TRBD2 covers 8 bases. The V segment lost 0 bases and the J segment 1 base; nucleotides outside the gene matches: 2. CDR1 and CDR2 from the germline V gene are SGDLS and YYNGEE. CDR3 size: 16 residues. As DNA, the CDR3 is TGTGCCAGCAGCGTAGAGGGACTAGAGAACACCGGGGAGCTGTTTTTT. As protein: CASSVEGLENTGELFF.

The chain links TRBV4-3 to TRBJ2-1, with D maybe TRBD2 (6 bases). Trimming cost V 1 base and J 4 bases, with 8 bases left between them. CDR3 length: 14 residues. Germline V gene sequence: CDR1 LGHNA, CDR2 YSLEER. The CDR3 sequence is CASSQGGTYNEQFF. CDR3 in DNA: TGCGCCAGCAGCCAAGGAGGGACTTACAATGAGCAGTTCTTC.

The chain joins TRBV6-5 to TRBJ1-5; weak D call: TRBD1 (6 bases). In germline, CDR1 is MNHEY, CDR2 SVGAGI. Trimming removed 2 bases from V and 6 bases from J, with 11 bases in between. CDR3 length: 14 amino acids. In DNA form, the CDR3 reads TGTGCCAGCAGTTACGGACAGAGGGGTCAGCCCCAGCATTTT. Its protein product is CASSYGQRGQPQHF.

The genes are TRBV27 and TRBJ2-7; 8 nucleotides agree with TRBD2. The CDR3 extends over 13 amino acids. CDR1 and CDR2 (germline): MNHEY, SMNVEV (reference sequence). V dropped 5 bases and J dropped 3; count of bases not matched to a gene: 3. CDR3 DNA: TGTGCCAGCAGTCCTACTAGCGGCTACGAGCAGTACTTC. It translates to CASSPTSGYEQYF.

DNA for the CDR3: TGTGCCAGCAGTTCTGGGACTAGCGGGTCCCGGGCGTCCTACGAGCAGTACTTC. Translating it yields CASSSGTSGSRASYEQYF. V usage is TRBV28 and J usage is TRBJ2-7; 12 bases line up with TRBD2. Germline V gives CDR1 MDHEN, CDR2 SYDVKM. J was trimmed by 1 base and V by 4 bases; bases with no gene match: 11. There are 18 residues in the CDR3.

V and J are TRBV25-1 and TRBJ1-1, with TRBD1 as a possible D gene (5 bases). The CDR3 length is 13 residues. With 5 bases removed from V and 10 bases from J, the gap between germline ends came to 17 bases. Germline CDR1 MGHDK, CDR2 SYGVNS. CDR3 nucleotide sequence: TGTGCCAGCAGTCAGCAGGGAGGCCGTCGAGCTTTCTTT. It specifies CASSQQGGRRAFF. The full variable domain, its missing parts supplied by reference TRBV25-1 and TRBJ1-1, is EADIYQTPRYLVIGTGKKITLECSQTMGHDKMYWYQQDPGMELHLIHYSYGVNSTEKGDLSSESTVSRIRTEHFPLTLESARPSHTSQYLCASSQQGGRRAFFGQGTRLTVV.

This chain uses TRBV10-1 with TRBJ1-1; maybe TRBD1 (5 bases). V lost 11 bases and J lost 5, with 9 bases in between. Per the germline V gene, CDR1 is WNHNN and CDR2 is SYGVQD (reference sequence). The CDR3 contains 10 residues. The CDR3 loop reads CACPGTEAFF. CDR3 DNA: TGCGCCTGCCCAGGGACTGAAGCTTTCTTT.

V gene TRBV4-1 combines with J gene TRBJ2-7; TRBD1 matches 9 bases. This CDR3 contains 15 residues. V was clipped by 1 base and J by 2 bases; unmatched bases: 3. Germline CDR1 is MGHRA and CDR2 is YSYEKL. The chain's CDR3 is CASSQVGTGTYEQYF. In nucleotides, the CDR3 is TGCGCCAGCAGCCAAGTTGGGACAGGGACCTACGAGCAGTACTTC.

This clone was recorded once. The chain has TRBV19 and TRBJ2-5; weak D call: TRBD1 (6 bases). The CDR3 totals 14 residues. V lost 3 bases to trimming and J lost 5 bases, with 13 bases between them. Germline lookup yields CDR1 LNHDA and CDR2 SQIVND (reference sequence). The CDR3 DNA reads TGTGCCAGTAGTATCGACAGGACCGGGGAGACCCAGTACTTC. Amino acids: CASSIDRTGETQYF.

The V call is TRBV9, the J call TRBJ2-1; 11 bases map to TRBD2. The V gene end was trimmed by 2 bases and the J gene end by 5 bases; junction bases not matched to a gene: 3. Germline assignment: CDR1 SGDLS and CDR2 YYNGEE. The CDR3 covers 15 residues. CDR3 loop: CASSVSGRAHNEQFF. The CDR3 DNA reads TGTGCCAGCAGCGTTAGCGGGAGGGCCCACAATGAGCAGTTCTTC. The full variable domain, its missing parts supplied by reference TRBV9 and TRBJ2-1, is DSGVTQTPKHLITATGQRVTLRCSPRSGDLSVYWYQQSLDQGLQFLIQYYNGEERAKGNILERFSAQQFPDLHSELNLSSLELGDSALYFCASSVSGRAHNEQFFGPGTRLTVL.